Each of the 5 T cell receptor beta chains below was sequenced from the same sample in a study of T cells in Graves' hyperthyroidism and ophthalmopathy. RNA transcripts served as the template for amplifying TCR beta CDR3 regions. Using the HTBI primer set, a first-round RT-PCR was run on the TCR CDR3. TCRdb analysed the multiplex PCR reads with MiXCR anew, one entry per CDR3 protein. The table lists some 550,000 distinct CDR3 sequences, approximately 16% of them singletons. Material for sequencing was blood. All receptors come from a woman aged 35 to 49 with Graves' ophthalmopathy.

Many counts were recorded for this clonotype. This chain connects TRBV12-3 or TRBV12-4 to TRBJ2-7, with D tentatively TRBD2 (5 bases). Trimming removed 6 bases at V and 6 bases at J, with 12 bases between. The CDR3 runs 12 residues. The CDR3 bases are TGTGCCAGCAGCTCCCTGCGGGCCGAGCAGTACTTC. Its translation is CASSSLRAEQYF.

Details on this clonotype: This sequence may be a read error, since a much larger clone differs from it by one base. J is TRBJ2-2 and V is TRBV3-1, with unresolved D. The V gene lost 4 bases and the J gene lost 5 bases, with 14 bases spanning the gap. Germline V gives CDR1 LGHDT, CDR2 YNNKEL (reference sequence). The CDR3 contains 15 residues. The CDR3 protein is CASSRGSLGTGELFF. CDR3 nucleotide sequence: TGTGCCAGCAGCCGCGGCAGCCTGGGGACCGGGGAGCTGTTTTTT. The full variable domain, with the rest looked up from reference TRBV3-1 and TRBJ2-2, is DTAVSQTPKYLVTQMGNDKSIKCEQNLGHDTMYWYKQDSKKFLKIMFSYNNKELIINETVPNRFSPKSPDKAHLNLHINSLELGDSAVYFCASSRGSLGTGELFFGEGSRLTVL.

The rearrangement joins TRBV14 to TRBJ2-1; D may match TRBD1 or TRBD2 (5 bases each). From germline, CDR1 is SGHDN and CDR2 FVKESK. The CDR3 has 14 residues. V dropped 8 bases and J dropped 0 bases, with 11 bases sitting between them. In DNA form, the CDR3 reads TGTGCCAGCGGGGGACCGAGCTCCTACAATGAGCAGTTCTTC. Its protein is CASGGPSSYNEQFF. Full variable domain (rest looked up from reference TRBV14 and TRBJ2-1): EAGVTQFPSHSVIEKGQTVTLRCDPISGHDNLYWYRRVMGKEIKFLLHFVKESKQDESGMPNNRFLAERTGGTYSTLKVQPAELEDSGVYFCASGGPSSYNEQFFGPGTRLTVL.

The rearrangement links TRBV4-1 to TRBJ2-7; the match to TRBD1 covers 8 bases. CDR1 is MGHRA, CDR2 YSYEKL, per germline. CDR3 length equals 16 residues. V lost 1 base to trimming and J lost 2 bases; unmatched junction nucleotides: 7. CDR3 protein: CASSQAGQGRPYEQYF. In DNA form, the CDR3 reads TGCGCCAGCAGCCAAGCCGGACAGGGTAGGCCCTACGAGCAGTACTTC.

Many counts were recorded for this clonotype. This rearrangement joins TRBV20-1 to TRBJ2-1, with D perhaps matching TRBD1 (8 bases). The V gene lost 5 bases and the J gene lost 4 bases, with 15 bases spanning the gap. CDR3 length: 14 residues. Germline CDR1 is DFQATT and CDR2 is SNEGSKA (reference sequence). The CDR3 sequence: CSADRGAGYNEQFF. The CDR3 DNA reads as TGCAGTGCTGACAGGGGAGCGGGATACAATGAGCAGTTCTTC.